The 26 T cell receptor beta chains below were found in one sample sequenced in a study of cytomegalovirus exposure and HLA in healthy donors. PCR involved 60 Vbeta and 13 Jbeta primers. Clones were read by immunoSEQ multiplex PCR, and TCRdb kept only the in-frame ones, dropping some. The sample lists more than 150,000 clones; roughly 84% were seen once. Specimen: PBMCs. The receptors here all came from a girl under two years old in good health and CMV-seronegative.

The gene calls are TRBV19 and TRBJ1-5; no clear D gene. Germline CDR1 is LNHDA and CDR2 is SQIVND (reference sequence). Trimming left V 6 bases short and J 4 bases short, with 13 bases between. The length of the CDR3 is 14 residues. The CDR3 region has the DNA TGTGCCAGTAGGGAGACGGGAGGAAATCAGCCCCAGCATTTT. Protein: CASRETGGNQPQHF.

The CDR3 DNA reads as TGTGCCAGCAGTTACTCTTCGGGCTATGGCTACACCTTC. Encoded protein: CASSYSSGYGYTF. The chain is built from TRBV7-2 and TRBJ1-2; D not certain. V was cut by 6 bases and J by 4 bases, with 12 bases left in between. This CDR3 has 13 residues. Germline assignment: CDR1 SGHTA and CDR2 FQGNSA.

About this clone itself: One junction end disagrees with the germline gene, perhaps due to a read error. This chain joins TRBV7-9 and TRBJ2-7; weak D call: TRBD1 (6 bases). Germline V gene data show CDR1 as SEHNR and CDR2 as FQNEAQ (reference sequence). The CDR3 has 19 amino acids. The CDR3 protein is CSSSLTTLNPRQALGLRYF. In nucleotides, the CDR3 is TGTTCCAGCAGCTTAACTACTCTTAACCCTCGACAGGCCCTCGGTCTACGGTACTTC. Full variable domain (rest looked up from reference TRBV7-9 and TRBJ2-7): DTGVSQNPRHKITKRGQNVTFRCDPISEHNRLYWYRQTLGQGPEFLTYFQNEAQLEKSRLLSDRFSAERPKGSFSTLEIQRTEQGDSAMYLCSSSLTTLNPRQALGLRYFGPGTRLTVT.

This sequence joins TRBV15 and TRBJ1-3; 8 positions agree with TRBD1. With 5 bases clipped from V and 2 bases from J, the junction kept 5 bases outside the gene matches. The CDR3 has 15 residues. Germline CDR1 reads LNHNV; CDR2 reads YYDKDF (reference sequence). Here the CDR3 reads CATSRDRRAGNTIYF. The DNA for the CDR3 is TGTGCCACCAGCCGGGACAGGCGCGCTGGAAACACCATATATTTT.

This chain connects TRBV6-5 to TRBJ1-2, with D tentatively TRBD1 (6 bases). The V and J ends lost 2 bases and 8 bases respectively, with 15 bases between them. The length of the CDR3 is 14 residues. Germline lookup yields CDR1 MNHEY and CDR2 SVGAGI. CDR3 in amino acids: CASSYLTGGGGYTF. The DNA of the CDR3 is TGTGCCAGCAGTTACCTGACAGGTGGCGGCGGCTACACCTTC.

The chain employs TRBV5-1 and TRBJ2-3, with 12 bases that match TRBD1. The CDR3 runs to 15 residues. CDR1 is SGHRS, CDR2 YFSETQ, per germline. V gave up 0 bases and J gave up 6 bases; unmatched junction bases: 2. The CDR3 protein is CASSLAGTGGDTQYF. CDR3 bases: TGCGCCAGCAGCTTGGCCGGGACAGGGGGCGATACGCAGTATTTT.

The rearrangement joins TRBV5-1 to TRBJ2-5; 7 bases are shared with TRBD1. Losses at the gene ends were 1 base for V and 0 bases for J; bases not matched to a gene: 6. The CDR3 sequence is 16 residues long. In germline, CDR1 is SGHRS, CDR2 YFSETQ. CDR3 in amino acids: CASSLFPDRDQETQYF. The DNA for the CDR3 is TGCGCCAGCAGCTTGTTCCCTGACAGGGACCAAGAGACCCAGTACTTC.

This clone was counted once. The chain employs TRBV5-1 and TRBJ2-1, with D possibly matching TRBD1 (6 bases). Germline V gene sequence: CDR1 SGHRS, CDR2 YFSETQ. The V end lost 3 bases, the J end lost 4 bases, and 20 bases lay between the germline ends. CDR3 size: 17 residues. The DNA of the CDR3 is TGCGCCAGCAGCTCAGCCGGGACACCACCCAAATACAATGAGCAGTTCTTC. Its protein product is CASSSAGTPPKYNEQFF.

CDR3 sequence (DNA): TGTGCCAGCTCTATACAGGGTAGCAATCAGCCCCAGCATTTT. This sequence encodes CASSIQGSNQPQHF. The V and J genes are TRBV18 and TRBJ1-5; D may be TRBD1 (6 bases). Trimming stripped 6 bases from V and 0 bases from J, with 9 bases between. This CDR3 spans 14 amino acids. Germline V gene sequence: CDR1 KGHSH, CDR2 LQKENI.

This clone turned up a few times. The chain links TRBV7-9 to TRBJ2-4, with a weak D call TRBD1 (6 bases). Germline V gene lookup returns CDR1 SEHNR and CDR2 FQNEAQ (reference sequence). Between the trimmed V and J ends, which lost 0 bases and 0 bases, there was a span of 12 bases. The CDR3 is 17 residues long. CDR3 DNA sequence: TGTGCCAGCAGCTTAGCCCGGGACATCTTAGCCAAAAACATTCAGTACTTC. Its protein is CASSLARDILAKNIQYF. Drawing the rest from reference TRBV7-9 and TRBJ2-4, the complete variable domain is DTGVSQNPRHKITKRGQNVTFRCDPISEHNRLYWYRQTLGQGPEFLTYFQNEAQLEKSRLLSDRFSAERPKGSFSTLEIQRTEQGDSAMYLCASSLARDILAKNIQYFGAGTRLSVL.

V is TRBV7-3 and J is TRBJ2-5, with 8 bases matching TRBD2. V trimming: 2 bases; J trimming: 2 bases; junction bases outside the gene matches: 7. This CDR3 comprises 16 residues. Per the germline V gene, CDR1 is SGHTA and CDR2 is FQGTGA. CDR3 coding DNA: TGTGCCAGCAGCTTATGGGGGGCTAGCGGGCAAGAGACCCAGTACTTC. It codes for CASSLWGASGQETQYF.

The CDR3 here is CASSSEQGAYGYTF. For the CDR3, the DNA is TGTGCCAGCAGTTCCGAACAGGGGGCGTATGGCTACACCTTC. This chain uses TRBV28 with TRBJ1-2; 9 bases match TRBD1. Looked up from germline, CDR1 is MDHEN and CDR2 is SYDVKM. V shed 4 bases and J 5 bases; nucleotides not matched to a gene: 5. This CDR3 is built from 14 residues.

This chain links TRBV6-1 with TRBJ2-1; TRBD2 agrees at 9 bases. V lost 2 bases to trimming and J lost 6 bases; unmatched junction nucleotides: 8. Germline V gene sequence: CDR1 MNHNS, CDR2 SASEGT. The CDR3 has 16 amino acids. CDR3: CASSELAGYRGNEQFF. CDR3 nucleotide sequence: TGTGCCAGCAGTGAACTAGCGGGATACCGGGGCAATGAGCAGTTCTTC.

The chain is built from TRBV5-1 and TRBJ2-7; tentative D call: TRBD1 (6 bases). Germline loops: CDR1 SGHRS, CDR2 YFSETQ. Trimming removed 4 bases from V and 1 base from J, with 9 bases in between. The CDR3 runs to 13 residues. The CDR3: CASSMGHSYEQYF. Written as DNA, the CDR3 is TGCGCCAGCAGCATGGGACATTCCTACGAGCAGTACTTC.

This clone was recorded a few times. V and J are TRBV14 and TRBJ2-7; D not certain. V lost 2 bases, J lost 3 bases, and 5 bases lay in between. The CDR3 contains 12 residues. Germline V gene data show CDR1 as SGHDN and CDR2 as FVKESK. The CDR3 sequence: CASSQPGYEQYF. DNA of the CDR3: TGTGCCAGCAGCCAACCGGGCTACGAGCAGTACTTC.

V and J are TRBV30 and TRBJ1-2; TRBD1 might be the D (6 bases). CDR3 length: 14 residues. V was clipped by 0 bases and J by 3 bases, with 11 bases between them. Germline CDR1 reads GTSNPN; CDR2 reads SVGIG (reference sequence). The CDR3 region is CAWSVVWTDYGYTF. The CDR3 DNA is TGTGCCTGGAGTGTAGTTTGGACAGACTATGGCTACACCTTC.

CDR3 residues: CASSPGATNQPQHF. The CDR3 region has the DNA TGTGCCAGCAGCCCAGGGGCGACAAATCAGCCCCAGCATTTT. The chain joins TRBV9 to TRBJ1-5; perhaps TRBD1 as D (6 bases). The germline gives CDR1 SGDLS, CDR2 YYNGEE. CDR3 length: 14 residues. V was shortened by 4 bases and J by 4 bases, with 12 bases between the two germline ends.

This clone was recorded once. The rearrangement joins TRBV5-1 to TRBJ1-2; possible D gene TRBD1, 5 bases. V was cut by 2 bases and J by 0 bases, with 11 bases left in between. This CDR3 region has 15 residues. CDR1 is SGHRS, CDR2 YFSETQ, per germline. CDR3 protein: CASSFGTGANYGYTF. CDR3 nucleotides: TGCGCCAGCAGCTTTGGTACAGGAGCTAACTATGGCTACACCTTC.

V gene TRBV2 combines with J gene TRBJ2-2; D perhaps matches TRBD2 (5 bases). With 8 bases removed from V and 5 bases from J, the gap between germline ends came to 12 bases. This CDR3 region has 13 residues. Per the germline V gene, CDR1 is SNHLY and CDR2 is FYNNEI. The CDR3 coding sequence is TGTGCCAGCGATCAGGAGGAGACCGGGGAGCTGTTTTTT. Translation gives CASDQEETGELFF.

In this sample, this clone turned up a few times. This rearrangement joins TRBV5-1 to TRBJ2-3, with TRBD2 matching over 10 bases. CDR1 is SGHRS, CDR2 YFSETQ, per germline. With 4 bases clipped from V and 1 base from J, the junction kept 12 bases outside the gene matches. The CDR3 consists of 18 residues. In DNA form, the CDR3 reads TGCGCCAGCAGCCCCTCGCCTACTAGCGGGGCTGGCACAGATACGCAGTATTTT. Protein sequence: CASSPSPTSGAGTDTQYF.

Notes on this clone: At one end, the junction sequence differs from germline, possibly due to a read error. Here the CDR3 reads CASPKERYF. The CDR3 DNA is TGTGCCAGCCCCAAAGAGCGGTACTTC. The V gene is TRBV5-6, the J gene TRBJ2-7; D is unresolved. The V gene's germline CDR1 is SGHDT and CDR2 YYEEEE. CDR3 size: 9 residues.

V is TRBV30 and J is TRBJ2-1; the match to TRBD1 covers 10 bases. CDR3 size: 14 residues. Germline V gene data show CDR1 as GTSNPN and CDR2 as SVGIG (reference sequence). V shed 3 bases, J shed 8 bases, and the junction held 7 bases outside the gene matches. CDR3: CAWRRGQGGYEQFF. The CDR3 DNA reads as TGTGCCTGGAGACGAGGACAGGGGGGTTATGAGCAGTTCTTC.

The gene calls are TRBV5-8 and TRBJ2-3, with TRBD2 identical over 7 bases. V shed 5 bases and J 4 bases; nucleotides not matched to a gene: 1. Germline V gives CDR1 SGHTS, CDR2 YDEGEE. The CDR3 sequence is 12 residues long. Written as DNA, the CDR3 is TGTGCCAGCAGGCTAGCGGCAGATACGCAGTATTTT. This encodes CASRLAADTQYF.

This clone was observed once. The genes are TRBV30 and TRBJ1-2; perhaps TRBD1 as D (5 bases). The CDR3 is 14 amino acids. Germline V gene data show CDR1 as GTSNPN and CDR2 as SVGIG (reference sequence). V was pared by 8 bases and J by 5 bases, with 21 bases between. In DNA form, the CDR3 reads TGTGCCATCCTTCGACACAGGAAAAATTATGGCTACACCTTC. Translating gives CAILRHRKNYGYTF.

The V call is TRBV4-3, the J call TRBJ2-3; TRBD2 agrees at 12 bases. Germline V gene sequence: CDR1 LGHNA, CDR2 YSLEER. Trimming cost V 6 bases and J 4 bases; bases outside gene matches: 5. This CDR3 comprises 15 residues. CDR3 DNA sequence: TGCGCCAGCAGACTAGCGGGAGGCATATCAGATACGCAGTATTTT. Its protein product is CASRLAGGISDTQYF.

The sample holds one count of this clone. The rearrangement joins TRBV6-1 to TRBJ1-1; TRBD1 matches at 10 bases. The CDR3 has 14 amino acids. V was pared by 4 bases and J by 4 bases, with 3 bases of the junction left unmatched. The germline gives CDR1 MNHNS, CDR2 SASEGT. The CDR3, as DNA: TGTGCCAGCAGTGTGGGACAGGGGAGCACTGAAGCTTTCTTT. Protein: CASSVGQGSTEAFF.